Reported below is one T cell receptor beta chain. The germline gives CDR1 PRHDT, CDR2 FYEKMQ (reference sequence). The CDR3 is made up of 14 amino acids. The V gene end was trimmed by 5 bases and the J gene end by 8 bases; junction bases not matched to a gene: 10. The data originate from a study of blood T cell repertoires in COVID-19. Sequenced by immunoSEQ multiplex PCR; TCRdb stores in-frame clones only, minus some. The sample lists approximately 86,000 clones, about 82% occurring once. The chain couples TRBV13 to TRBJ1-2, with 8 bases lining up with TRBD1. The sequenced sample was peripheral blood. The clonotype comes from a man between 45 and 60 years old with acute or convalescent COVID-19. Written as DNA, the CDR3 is TGTGCCAGCAGCCTACAGGGGGAACCGTCGGGCTACACCTTC. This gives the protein CASSLQGEPSGYTF.